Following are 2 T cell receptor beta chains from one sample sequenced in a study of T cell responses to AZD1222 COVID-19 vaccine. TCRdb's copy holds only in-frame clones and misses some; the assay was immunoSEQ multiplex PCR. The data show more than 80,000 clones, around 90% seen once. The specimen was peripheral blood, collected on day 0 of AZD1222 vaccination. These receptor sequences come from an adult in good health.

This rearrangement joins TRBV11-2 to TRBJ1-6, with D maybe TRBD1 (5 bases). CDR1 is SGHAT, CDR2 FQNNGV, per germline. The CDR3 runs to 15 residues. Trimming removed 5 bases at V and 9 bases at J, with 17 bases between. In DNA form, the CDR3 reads TGTGCCAGCAGCGCCCGGGACGGGACTCCTTCACCCCTCCACTTT. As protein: CASSARDGTPSPLHF. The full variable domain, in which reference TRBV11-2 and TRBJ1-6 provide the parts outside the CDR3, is EAGVAQSPRYKIIEKRQSVAFWCNPISGHATLYWYQQILGQGPKLLIQFQNNGVVDDSQLPKDRFSAERLKGVDSTLKIQPAKLEDSAVYLCASSARDGTPSPLHFGNGTRLTVT.

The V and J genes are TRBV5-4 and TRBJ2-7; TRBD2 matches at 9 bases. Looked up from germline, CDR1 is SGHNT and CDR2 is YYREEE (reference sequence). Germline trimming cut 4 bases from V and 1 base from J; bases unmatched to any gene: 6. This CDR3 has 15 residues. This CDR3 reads CASSPASGASYEQYF. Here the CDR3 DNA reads TGTGCCAGCAGCCCCGCTAGCGGGGCGTCCTACGAGCAGTACTTC.